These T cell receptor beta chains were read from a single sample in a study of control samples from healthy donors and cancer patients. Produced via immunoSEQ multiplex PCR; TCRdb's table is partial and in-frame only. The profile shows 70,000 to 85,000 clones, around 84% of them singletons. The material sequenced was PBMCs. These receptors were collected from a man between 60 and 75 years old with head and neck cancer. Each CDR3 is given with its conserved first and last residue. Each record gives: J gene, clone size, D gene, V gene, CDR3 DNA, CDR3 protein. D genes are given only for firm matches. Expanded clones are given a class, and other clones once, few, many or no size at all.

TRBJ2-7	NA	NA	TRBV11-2	TGTGCCAGCAGCTTAGCTACAGGGACGAGCTCCTACGAGCAGTACTTC	CASSLATGTSSYEQYF
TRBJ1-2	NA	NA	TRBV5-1	TGCGCCAGCAGCTTGGGCAACGTAGGGGCGGGTGGCTACACCTTC	CASSLGNVGAGGYTF
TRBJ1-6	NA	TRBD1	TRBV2	TGTGCCAGCAGCACCGGACAGGGGATTTCACCCCTCCACTTT	CASSTGQGISPLHF
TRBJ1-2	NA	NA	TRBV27	TGTGCCAGCAGGCTTAACTTATGGGCTAACTATGGCTACACCTTC	CASRLNLWANYGYTF
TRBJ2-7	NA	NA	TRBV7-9	TGTGCCAGCAGCCCGGGACGGAGGTACGAGCAGTACTTC	CASSPGRRYEQYF
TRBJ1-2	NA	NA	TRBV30	TGTGCCTGGAGCGGACCACGAGGGGTCCGGTATGGCTACACCTTC	CAWSGPRGVRYGYTF
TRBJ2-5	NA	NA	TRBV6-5	TGTGCCAGCGTCGGTCCTTGGGAGACCCAGTACTTC	CASVGPWETQYF
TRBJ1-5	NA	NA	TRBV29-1	TGCAGCGCCGGGCAGGGCAATCAGCCCCAGCATTTT	CSAGQGNQPQHF
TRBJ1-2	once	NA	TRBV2	TGTGCCAGCAGTGAGGGGTCGGCAGGGGATGGCTACACCTTC	CASSEGSAGDGYTF
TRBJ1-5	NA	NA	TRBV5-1	TGCGCCAGCAGCCCGGGACGGGATCAAGGGCCCCAGCATTTT	CASSPGRDQGPQHF
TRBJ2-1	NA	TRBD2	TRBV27	TGTGCCAGCAGTTTAAGATTTGGGGGGGACTTAAGACTAGGTGAGCAGTTCTTC	CASSLRFGGDLRLGEQFF
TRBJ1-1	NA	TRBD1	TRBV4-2	TGTGCCAGCAGCCCGGACAGGGAGAGGACTGAAGCTTTCTTT	CASSPDRERTEAFF
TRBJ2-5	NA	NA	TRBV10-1	TGCGCCAGCAGTGTAGTGAGTCAAGAGACCCAGTACTTC	CASSVVSQETQYF
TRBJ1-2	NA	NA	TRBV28	TGTGCCAGCAGTTCCCAGACAGACTATGGCTACACCTTC	CASSSQTDYGYTF
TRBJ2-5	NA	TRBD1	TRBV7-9	TGTGCCAGCAGCTTAGCAGGCAGGGGGGAGACCCAGTACTTC	CASSLAGRGETQYF
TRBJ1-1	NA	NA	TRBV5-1	TGCGCCAGCAGCCCCGAAAGGGGCCGGAACACTGAAGCTTTCTTT	CASSPERGRNTEAFF
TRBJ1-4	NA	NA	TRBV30	TGTGCCTGGAGTGTACAGTTAAGGGAAAAACTGTTTTTT	CAWSVQLREKLFF
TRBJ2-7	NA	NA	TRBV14	TGTGCCAGCAGCCAGACAGGTAGCTCCTACGAGCAGTACTTC	CASSQTGSSYEQYF
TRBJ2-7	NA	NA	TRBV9	TGTGCCAGCAGCGTAGGAGGGACCGGGTATTCTCTTTCCTACGAGCAGTACTTC	CASSVGGTGYSLSYEQYF
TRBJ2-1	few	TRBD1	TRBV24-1	TGTGCCACCGGGACAGGGCCTGGGGATGAGCAGTTCTTC	CATGTGPGDEQFF
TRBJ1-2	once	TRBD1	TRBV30	TGTGCCTGGAGCATGACAGGGAGGTCTGAAGGCTACACCTTC	CAWSMTGRSEGYTF
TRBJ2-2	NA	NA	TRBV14	TGTGCCAGCAGCCCACGGGTCACCGGGGAGCTGTTTTTT	CASSPRVTGELFF
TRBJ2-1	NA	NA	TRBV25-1	TGTGCCAGCAGTGAATCGTGGGGCGGTGAGCAGTTCTTC	CASSESWGGEQFF
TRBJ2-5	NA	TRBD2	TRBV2	TGTGCCAGCACTGGGACTAGTTCCCAAGAGACCCAGTACTTC	CASTGTSSQETQYF
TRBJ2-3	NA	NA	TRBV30	TGTGCCTGGAGCGGGTCTAGCACAGATACGCAGTATTTT	CAWSGSSTDTQYF
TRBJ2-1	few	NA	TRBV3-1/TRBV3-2	TGTGCCAGCAGCCAAGGTTTGGGCACTTACAATGAGCAGTTCTTC	CASSQGLGTYNEQFF
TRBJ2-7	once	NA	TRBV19	TGTGCCAGTACGGTGAGGCCCGGGATATCCGAGCAGTACTTC	CASTVRPGISEQYF
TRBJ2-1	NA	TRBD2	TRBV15	TGTGCCGTCAGTTCTGGTAGCGGGAGACTTGAGCAGTTCTTC	CAVSSGSGRLEQFF
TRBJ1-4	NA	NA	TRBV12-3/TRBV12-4	TGTGCCAGCAGTTCTCAGCAGGGGTGGAAACTGTTTTTT	CASSSQQGWKLFF
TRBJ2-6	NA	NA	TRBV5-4	TGTGCCAGCAGCCGACCCACAGGGTCAGGGGCCAACGTCCTGACTTTC	CASSRPTGSGANVLTF
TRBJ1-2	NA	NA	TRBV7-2	TGTGCCAGCAGCTTATTCCCGGGTTCCGGACAGATTGGCTACACCTTC	CASSLFPGSGQIGYTF
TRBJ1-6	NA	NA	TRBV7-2	TGTGCCAGCAGCCCAGGATTGAATTCACCCCTCCACTTT	CASSPGLNSPLHF